The sequence of this T cell receptor beta chain was determined in a study of T cell responses to AZD1222 COVID-19 vaccine. TCRdb keeps only in-frame clones here, not all; method: immunoSEQ multiplex PCR. The data show 110,000 to 150,000 clones, with approximately 89% seen just once and about 4.8% held by the top ten. The V gene lost 3 bases and the J gene lost 2 bases, with 16 bases spanning the gap. Germline V gene lookup returns CDR1 LNHDA and CDR2 SQIVND (reference sequence). This CDR3 contains 17 residues. The genes are TRBV19 and TRBJ2-2; D is possibly TRBD1 (6 bases). The sequencing here drew on peripheral blood, taken on day 0 of AZD1222 vaccination. The sequence was obtained from an adult in good health. This chain's CDR3 is CASSIFGDIRNTGELFF. The CDR3 DNA sequence: TGTGCCAGTAGTATTTTCGGGGACATCCGCAACACCGGGGAGCTGTTTTTT.